This entry lists 6 T cell receptor beta chains sequenced from one sample in a study of technical replicates of blood from a handful of donors. Sequencing was performed with immunoSEQ multiplex PCR; in TCRdb, only in-frame clones are kept and a portion is missing. The table shows approximately 94,000 clones, with roughly 95% occurring only once. The specimen was T cells isolated from PBMCs. The origin of the receptors is a human donor in good health.

V gene TRBV28 combines with J gene TRBJ1-5, with D maybe TRBD1 (6 bases). The CDR3 loop spans 15 amino acids. The germline V and J ends were trimmed by 3 bases and 2 bases, with 11 bases remaining between them. CDR1 is MDHEN, CDR2 SYDVKM, per germline. In DNA, the CDR3 is TGTGCCAGCAGTTTTACAGGGTTAGGCAATCAGCCCCAGCATTTT. As protein: CASSFTGLGNQPQHF.

The V call is TRBV30, the J call TRBJ1-5; D call uncertain. The CDR3 sequence is 13 residues long. In germline, CDR1 is GTSNPN, CDR2 SVGIG (reference sequence). V was pared by 2 bases and J by 2 bases, with 7 bases between. CDR3 amino acids: CAWSWSGNQPQHF. The CDR3 DNA sequence: TGTGCCTGGAGTTGGAGTGGCAATCAGCCCCAGCATTTT. Supplemented by reference TRBV30 and TRBJ1-5, the full variable domain reads SQTIHQWPATLVQPVGSPLSLECTVEGTSNPNLYWYRQAAGRGLQLLFYSVGIGQISSEVPQNLSASRPQDRQFILSSKKLLLSDSGFYLCAWSWSGNQPQHFGDGTRLSIL.

The chain is built from TRBV5-1 and TRBJ2-7, with 7 bases fitting TRBD1. V dropped 2 bases and J dropped 0; count of bases not matched to a gene: 2. Germline CDR1 and CDR2: SGHRS and YFSETQ. The CDR3 runs 14 residues. The CDR3 loop reads CASSFTGDSYEQYF. The CDR3 DNA is TGCGCCAGCAGCTTTACAGGGGACTCCTACGAGCAGTACTTC.

The rearrangement joins TRBV7-8 to TRBJ2-7, with 8 positions matching TRBD2. Germline V gene sequence: CDR1 SGHVS, CDR2 FQNEAQ. The CDR3 length is 15 residues. V was clipped by 2 bases and J by 1 base; unmatched bases: 4. The CDR3 loop is CASSLRGGVSYEQYF. The CDR3 nucleotides are TGTGCCAGCAGCTTACGGGGGGGGGTTTCCTACGAGCAGTACTTC. Drawing the rest from reference TRBV7-8 and TRBJ2-7, the complete variable domain is GAGVSQSPRYKVAKRGQDVALRCDPISGHVSLFWYQQALGQGPEFLTYFQNEAQLDKSGLPSDRFFAERPEGSVSTLKIQRTQQEDSAVYLCASSLRGGVSYEQYFGPGTRLTVT.

This chain links TRBV27 with TRBJ1-2, with D perhaps TRBD1 (5 bases). The CDR3 consists of 16 residues. V lost 0 bases and J 4 bases, leaving 15 bases between the germline ends. Looked up from germline, CDR1 is MNHEY and CDR2 is SMNVEV (reference sequence). The CDR3 is CASSLSSRATFYGYTF. As DNA, the CDR3 is TGTGCCAGCAGTTTATCCAGCAGGGCAACTTTCTATGGCTACACCTTC.

The V and J genes are TRBV4-3 and TRBJ2-1; D is unresolved. Germline V CDR1 and CDR2: LGHNA, YSLEER. This CDR3 spans 14 amino acids. Trimming removed 4 bases at V and 2 bases at J, with 9 bases between. The CDR3, as DNA: TGCGCCAGCAGCCCTACGCGTGCCTACAATGAGCAGTTCTTC. This encodes CASSPTRAYNEQFF.